These T cell receptor beta chains were read from a single sample in a study of blood T cell repertoires in COVID-19. Only in-frame clones appear in the TCRdb table, and some are missing; sequencing was by immunoSEQ multiplex PCR. The sample has about 250,000 clones; about 87% are singletons. Sequencing was done on a sample of PBMCs or T cells enriched from blood (not recorded which). The receptors derive from a woman in her forties or fifties who had recovered from COVID-19. CDR3s include the opening cysteine and the closing phenylalanine or tryptophan. The D gene is left open where the match is weak. Only some rows state a clone size, as once, few, many or a class for expanded clones.

clone_size	d_call	v_call	j_call	cdr3_aa	cdr3_nt
-	-	TRBV15	TRBJ2-7	CATSRDRYTYEQYF	TGTGCCACCAGCAGAGACAGATATACCTACGAGCAGTACTTC
-	-	TRBV27	TRBJ2-2	CASSFRGVNTGELFF	TGTGCCAGCAGTTTTCGGGGAGTGAACACCGGGGAGCTGTTTTTT
once	-	TRBV30	TRBJ1-6	CAWWAEGWTLHF	TGTGCCTGGTGGGCGGAGGGTTGGACCCTCCACTTT
few	TRBD1	TRBV28	TRBJ1-5	CASSLPGQGNQPQHF	TGTGCCAGCAGTTTACCGGGACAGGGCAATCAGCCCCAGCATTTT
-	-	TRBV27	TRBJ2-7	CASSRDKPPGEQYF	TGTGCCAGCAGCCGGGACAAGCCCCCGGGCGAGCAGTACTTC
once	TRBD2	TRBV27	TRBJ2-7	CASKTIAGASYEQYF	TGTGCCAGCAAGACGATAGCGGGGGCATCCTACGAGCAGTACTTC
-	TRBD1	TRBV7-3	TRBJ2-3	CASSHLGQGTDTQYF	TGTGCCAGCAGCCATTTAGGACAGGGAACAGATACGCAGTATTTT
-	-	TRBV11-1	TRBJ2-6	CASSLKGGSGANVLTF	TGTGCCAGCAGCTTAAAGGGAGGCTCTGGGGCCAACGTCCTGACTTTC
once	TRBD1	TRBV29-1	TRBJ1-1	CSVEGTGGVNTEAFF	TGCAGCGTTGAAGGGACAGGAGGAGTGAACACTGAAGCTTTCTTT
once	TRBD2	TRBV23-1	TRBJ2-5	CASSQSRLAGSQETQYF	TGCGCCAGCAGTCAATCGAGGCTAGCGGGCTCCCAAGAGACCCAGTACTTC
few	-	TRBV7-3	TRBJ2-1	CASSLRVFNEQFF	TGTGCCAGCAGCTTGCGGGTCTTCAATGAGCAGTTCTTC
-	-	TRBV5-4	TRBJ2-3	CASSLALGAPDTQYF	TGTGCCAGCAGCTTGGCCCTGGGGGCCCCAGATACGCAGTATTTT
-	TRBD2	TRBV6-5	TRBJ2-7	CASSYGLAGYPEQYF	TGTGCCAGCAGTTATGGGCTAGCGGGATATCCCGAGCAGTACTTC
-	-	TRBV10-3	TRBJ2-4	CAISESETRLKNIQYF	TGTGCCATCAGTGAATCCGAGACTAGGTTGAAAAACATTCAGTACTTC
once	-	TRBV6-6	TRBJ2-7	CASSRRTPPYEQYF	TGTGCCAGCAGCCGACGGACACCTCCCTACGAGCAGTACTTC
-	-	TRBV6-5	TRBJ1-5	CASSPMRASNQPQHF	TGTGCCAGCAGCCCCATGCGGGCCTCTAATCAGCCCCAGCATTTT
once	-	TRBV27	TRBJ2-2	CASSLNNRGGELFF	TGTGCCAGCAGTTTAAATAATAGGGGCGGGGAGCTGTTTTTT
-	-	TRBV7-2	TRBJ1-2	CASSLRSWGYTF	TGTGCCAGCAGCTTGCGTTCGTGGGGCTACACCTTC
-	-	TRBV6-5	TRBJ2-1	CASSSSVGHYNEQFF	TGTGCCAGCAGTTCCAGTGTGGGCCACTACAATGAGCAGTTCTTC
-	TRBD1	TRBV5-5	TRBJ1-6	CASSSSDRGVPPLHF	TGTGCCAGCAGCTCATCGGACAGGGGAGTGCCACCCCTCCACTTT
-	TRBD2	TRBV15	TRBJ2-3	CATSGGLAGGLGDTQYF	TGTGCCACCAGCGGTGGACTAGCGGGAGGGTTAGGCGATACGCAGTATTTT
once	TRBD2	TRBV3-1/TRBV3-2	TRBJ2-1	CASSQQASGTYNEQFF	TGTGCCAGCAGCCAACAGGCTAGCGGAACCTACAATGAGCAGTTCTTC
-	TRBD2	TRBV11-2	TRBJ2-7	CASSFASGLADEQYF	TGTGCCAGCAGCTTTGCGTCGGGACTAGCGGACGAGCAGTACTTC
-	TRBD2	TRBV7-2	TRBJ2-5	CASSQARGLAGEETQYF	TGTGCCAGCAGTCAGGCACGGGGGCTAGCGGGAGAGGAGACCCAGTACTTC
-	-	TRBV4-3	TRBJ2-5	CASSLTWDTETQYF	TGCGCCAGCAGCCTGACGTGGGACACAGAGACCCAGTACTTC
-	-	TRBV12-3/TRBV12-4	TRBJ1-1	CASSFKSNTEAFF	TGTGCCAGCAGTTTTAAATCGAACACTGAAGCTTTCTTT
-	-	TRBV4-1	TRBJ1-3	CASSQLQGTGNTIYF	TGCGCCAGCAGCCAGCTTCAGGGTACTGGAAACACCATATATTTT
-	-	TRBV29-1	TRBJ1-3	CSAQWGETIYF	TGCAGCGCCCAGTGGGGGGAAACCATATATTTT